This T cell receptor beta chain was captured by sequencing in a study of human T cells and chemical hapten exposure (dated by TCRdb to the early 2020s). Looking at the study overall: Libraries were pooled for sequencing, and per-sample TCR yields varied mainly because of small differences in library volumes within the pool. This study followed changes in the peripheral blood TCR repertoire in vivo during primary and secondary sensitization of alopecia patients to the hapten diphenylcyclopropenone (DPC). From each blood RNA sample, both TCR alpha and TCR beta chains were sequenced.

Libraries came from 5' RACE. Sequencing used an Illumina MiSeq. During library preparation, unique molecular identifiers were attached to individual cDNA molecules so that TCRs could be counted quantitatively and reproducibly. In the authors' own workflow: The median number of TCRs per sample was around 100,000, ranging from roughly 23,224 to 690,600. The Decombinator software suite was used to annotate V, J and CDR3 in the TCR reads. To make PS versus PT1 abundance plots, every sample was subsampled to the same number of TCRs (28,000). TCRs were defined as expanded if absent before sensitization and observed at least eight times at the 2-week time point. The public reads were run again by TCRdb, first through fastp at Q25 and then through MiXCR, and only productive beta chains were kept. Merged by CDR3 protein, the rows form single entries marked with the most common genes and DNA. None of the V and J calls come from the authors' own analysis; TCRdb made them. In all, the sample holds under 85,000 distinct CDR3 sequences, and 6.5% to 8.5% of those were seen once. Roughly 2.4% of the sample belongs to the ten largest clones.

V loses 5 bases at its end and J loses 6 bases; junction bases beyond the gene matches: 4. From its cysteine to its phenylalanine, the CDR3 spans 14 amino acids. The DNA shown is the 42-base CDR3, in frame from base 1. CDR1 and CDR2 (MGHRA, YSYEKL) derive from the germline V gene. General conclusions and limits of the study: Repeated subsampling changed both the strength of the expansion versus patch-test correlation and the threshold at which that correlation became significant. No change with DPC sensitization was found in the number of TCRs above 1 in 1000 frequency, and no evidence of global repertoire structure alterations was found.

This clonotype was observed at least ten times. The antigen it recognizes is unknown. The input lacks base qualities; no much larger clone sits a single base away. Total RNA was isolated from unfractionated whole blood collected in Tempus Blood RNA tubes. Four or five healthy volunteers acted as controls for TCR sequencing and had blood drawn at day 0, 2 weeks and 6 weeks. The source of this sequence is a male donor in good health. The sequence joins TRBV4-1 to TRBJ2-1, and 10 junctional nucleotides match TRBD1. The CDR3 protein: CASSYRDRGNEQFF. The DNA sequence follows: TGCGCCAGCAGCTACCGGGACAGGGGCAATGAGCAGTTCTTC.